What follows are 27 T cell receptor beta chains derived from one specimen sequenced in a study of cytomegalovirus exposure and HLA in healthy donors. A multiplex PCR was run with 60 Vbeta primers and 13 Jbeta primers. Clones were sequenced by immunoSEQ multiplex PCR, and TCRdb holds only the in-frame ones, with some missing. This table holds a few hundred thousand clones, about four fifths found once. The sample taken for sequencing was PBMCs. The origin of the receptors is a girl between 2 and 10 years old in good health and CMV-seronegative.

The CDR3 spells CASSAFDRGGTDTQYF. Here the CDR3 DNA reads TGCGCCAGCAGCGCCTTCGACAGGGGTGGTACAGATACGCAGTATTTT. V gene TRBV5-1 combines with J gene TRBJ2-3; 8 bases are a match to TRBD1. After removal of 4 bases from V and 3 bases from J, the junction contained 10 bases not matched to a gene. The CDR3 runs to 16 residues. The germline CDR1 and CDR2 sequences are SGHRS and YFSETQ. Looking up the rest from reference TRBV5-1 and TRBJ2-3 gives the full variable domain: KAGVTQTPRYLIKTRGQQVTLSCSPISGHRSVSWYQQTPGQGLQFLFEYFSETQRNKGNFPGRFSGRQFSNSRSEMNVSTLELGDSALYLCASSAFDRGGTDTQYFGPGTRLTVL.

This clone showed up just a few times. This sequence joins TRBV2 and TRBJ2-7; 9 bases agree with TRBD1. The junction had 13 bases not matched to a gene; V was cut back by 10 bases and J by 0 bases. The germline gives CDR1 SNHLY, CDR2 FYNNEI. This CDR3 comprises 16 residues. DNA of the CDR3: TGTGCCAACCGAGAGAGACGGGACAGGGCCTCCTACGAGCAGTACTTC. It is translated as CANRERRDRASYEQYF. Complete variable domain (other parts from reference TRBV2 and TRBJ2-7): EPEVTQTPSHQVTQMGQEVILRCVPISNHLYFYWYRQILGQKVEFLVSFYNNEISEKSEIFDDQFSVERPDGSNFTLKIRSTKLEDSAMYFCANRERRDRASYEQYFGPGTRLTVT.

This rearrangement joins TRBV7-9 to TRBJ1-1; D is unresolved. The V end lost 6 bases, the J end lost 0 bases, and 5 bases lay between the germline ends. Looked up from germline, CDR1 is SEHNR and CDR2 is FQNEAQ (reference sequence). This CDR3 is 12 amino acids long. The CDR3 nucleotides are TGTGCCAGCAGGCCTATGAACACTGAAGCTTTCTTT. Protein product: CASRPMNTEAFF. Complete variable domain (other parts from reference TRBV7-9 and TRBJ1-1): DTGVSQNPRHKITKRGQNVTFRCDPISEHNRLYWYRQTLGQGPEFLTYFQNEAQLEKSRLLSDRFSAERPKGSFSTLEIQRTEQGDSAMYLCASRPMNTEAFFGQGTRLTVV.

The V call is TRBV2, the J call TRBJ2-1; TRBD1 aligns across 7 bases. Trimming at V came to 6 bases and at J to 5 bases, leaving 16 bases not matched to a gene. The CDR3 covers 17 residues. Germline loops: CDR1 SNHLY, CDR2 FYNNEI. The CDR3 DNA reads TGTGCCAGCAGAGCGATTGAAGGCGGACAGGCTAACAATGAGCAGTTCTTC. This encodes CASRAIEGGQANNEQFF. The entire variable domain, with the rest obtained from reference TRBV2 and TRBJ2-1, is as follows: EPEVTQTPSHQVTQMGQEVILRCVPISNHLYFYWYRQILGQKVEFLVSFYNNEISEKSEIFDDQFSVERPDGSNFTLKIRSTKLEDSAMYFCASRAIEGGQANNEQFFGPGTRLTVL.

The chain uses TRBV27 and TRBJ2-7; tentatively, D is TRBD2 (6 bases). Trimming stripped 2 bases from V and 6 bases from J, with 17 bases between. The CDR3 length is 15 residues. Germline CDR1 and CDR2: MNHEY and SMNVEV (reference sequence). CDR3 nucleotides: TGTGCCAGCAGTTTAATTGTAGGAGGGAACGGCGAGCAGTACTTC. Encoded protein: CASSLIVGGNGEQYF.

V usage is TRBV6-5 and J usage is TRBJ1-1; D uncertain. V was trimmed by 5 bases and J by 1 base, leaving 11 bases between them. Germline V CDR1 and CDR2: MNHEY, SVGAGI. The CDR3 totals 14 residues. The CDR3 DNA reads as TGTGCCAGCAGTCTCTCACGGGGGAACACTGAAGCTTTCTTT. It is translated as CASSLSRGNTEAFF.

The rearrangement uses TRBV14 and TRBJ1-2; no clear D gene. The CDR3 runs to 18 residues. Germline V gene lookup returns CDR1 SGHDN and CDR2 FVKESK. V lost 0 bases and J lost 3, with 20 bases in between. DNA for the CDR3: TGTGCCAGCAGCCAAGATCCCCTAAGACAAATAATCTACTATGGCTACACCTTC. Translated: CASSQDPLRQIIYYGYTF. The full variable domain, completed using reference TRBV14 and TRBJ1-2, is EAGVTQFPSHSVIEKGQTVTLRCDPISGHDNLYWYRRVMGKEIKFLLHFVKESKQDESGMPNNRFLAERTGGTYSTLKVQPAELEDSGVYFCASSQDPLRQIIYYGYTFGSGTRLTVV.

This clone was seen a single time. V gene TRBV6-5 combines with J gene TRBJ2-7; maybe TRBD1 (5 bases). CDR3 size: 14 residues. Trimming took off 2 bases at V and 1 base at J, with 9 bases between the two ends. The V gene's germline CDR1 is MNHEY and CDR2 SVGAGI. CDR3 sequence reads: CASSYQGRSYEQYF. In DNA, the CDR3 is TGTGCCAGCAGTTACCAGGGTAGGTCCTACGAGCAGTACTTC.

The chain links TRBV28 to TRBJ2-5, with 9 bases identical to TRBD2. CDR1 is MDHEN and CDR2 is SYDVKM in the germline V gene. The CDR3 runs to 13 residues. The V gene end was trimmed by 5 bases and the J gene end by 5 bases; junction bases not matched to a gene: 3. The CDR3 DNA sequence: TGTGCCAGCAGTCCGGGACTAGCTGAGACCCAGTACTTC. It encodes CASSPGLAETQYF.

The chain couples TRBV29-1 to TRBJ2-7, with 8 bases matching TRBD1. Losses at the gene ends were 6 bases for V and 5 bases for J; bases not matched to a gene: 12. This CDR3 is built from 14 residues. The germline V gene encodes CDR1 SQVTM and CDR2 ANQGSEA. CDR3: CSVPIGTGYNEQYF. CDR3 sequence (DNA): TGCAGCGTACCCATCGGGACAGGCTACAACGAGCAGTACTTC.

The chain carries TRBV30 and TRBJ1-2; 12 nucleotides line up with TRBD1. The germline gives CDR1 GTSNPN, CDR2 SVGIG (reference sequence). With 7 bases clipped from V and 5 bases from J, the junction kept 14 bases outside the gene matches. The CDR3 extends over 16 amino acids. The CDR3 region is CASTGTGGYHMYGYTF. CDR3 bases: TGTGCCTCTACGGGGACAGGGGGCTACCATATGTATGGCTACACCTTC.

This chain connects TRBV7-9 to TRBJ2-7, with 7 bases identical to TRBD2. CDR1 and CDR2 (germline): SEHNR, FQNEAQ (reference sequence). The CDR3 loop spans 17 amino acids. The V and J ends lost 4 bases and 1 base, in that order; junction bases with no gene match: 13. CDR3 sequence (DNA): TGTGCCAGCAGCTCCCCGGCGAGGACGGGGGGTTCCTACGAGCAGTACTTC. Residues: CASSSPARTGGSYEQYF.

V and J are TRBV27 and TRBJ2-3; the D is unclear. V lost 8 bases to trimming and J lost 11 bases, with 32 bases between them. The CDR3 is 17 amino acids. CDR1 and CDR2 from the germline V gene are MNHEY and SMNVEV (reference sequence). The CDR3: CASRPIDSRVQTHWQYF. The CDR3 region has the DNA TGTGCCAGCCGCCCGATCGACTCGAGAGTCCAAACCCACTGGCAGTATTTT.

V usage is TRBV10-3 and J usage is TRBJ2-7; 12 nucleotides line up with TRBD2. This CDR3 comprises 13 residues. CDR1 and CDR2 from the germline V gene are ENHRY and SYGVKD. The V gene end was trimmed by 8 bases and the J gene end by 5 bases; junction bases not matched to a gene: 4. CDR3 DNA sequence: TGTGCCATCCGACTAGCGGGAGAGGACGAGCAGTACTTC. This translates into CAIRLAGEDEQYF.

The chain joins TRBV2 to TRBJ2-2; possible D gene TRBD1, 6 bases. CDR3 length equals 15 residues. Germline-derived CDR1 and CDR2 are SNHLY and FYNNEI. V lost 2 bases and J lost 4, with 11 bases in between. The CDR3, as DNA: TGTGCCAGCAGTGAATCCAGGGGCGGCACCGGGGAGCTGTTTTTT. The encoded protein is CASSESRGGTGELFF.

The chain recombines TRBV7-9 with TRBJ1-2, with 8 nucleotides matching TRBD1. CDR3 length: 14 amino acids. The J segment lost 3 bases and the V segment lost 5 bases, leaving 5 bases of the junction unmatched. Germline lookup yields CDR1 SEHNR and CDR2 FQNEAQ (reference sequence). The DNA for the CDR3 is TGTGCCAGCAGCATCGACAGGGGTTACTATGGCTACACCTTC. Encoded protein: CASSIDRGYYGYTF.

The J gene is TRBJ2-7, the V gene TRBV6-5; TRBD2 matches 8 bases. Per germline, CDR1 MNHEY and CDR2 SVGAGI. V lost 0 bases and J lost 2; bases outside the gene matches: 6. This CDR3 has 16 amino acids. CDR3 bases: TGTGCCAGCAGTTACTCCTTTAGCGGGGCCCCCTACGAGCAGTACTTC. It yields the protein CASSYSFSGAPYEQYF.

V gene TRBV6-5 combines with J gene TRBJ2-7, with TRBD1 identical over 10 bases. Trimming removed 2 bases from V and 0 bases from J; junction bases left unmatched: 1. This CDR3 region has 15 residues. CDR1 MNHEY and CDR2 SVGAGI come from the germline V gene. The CDR3: CASSYDRGPSYEQYF. The CDR3 nucleotides read TGTGCCAGCAGTTACGACAGGGGGCCCTCCTACGAGCAGTACTTC.

The CDR3 protein is CASSDVERGSTDTQYF. The CDR3 coding sequence is TGTGCCAGCAGTGACGTGGAGCGGGGTAGCACAGATACGCAGTATTTT. The chain uses TRBV25-1 and TRBJ2-3; 7 bases line up with TRBD2. Germline lookup yields CDR1 MGHDK and CDR2 SYGVNS. There are 16 residues in the CDR3. V lost 3 bases, J lost 0 bases, and 6 bases stayed unmatched.

CDR3 sequence reads: CASSLLYSGGGYNEQFF. Written as DNA, the CDR3 is TGTGCCAGCAGTTTATTATATAGCGGGGGGGGGTACAATGAGCAGTTCTTC. V usage is TRBV27 and J usage is TRBJ2-1; 11 nucleotides align to TRBD2. Germline lookup yields CDR1 MNHEY and CDR2 SMNVEV (reference sequence). The junction had 6 bases not matched to a gene; V was cut back by 1 base and J by 4 bases. The CDR3 is made up of 17 amino acids.

The chain carries TRBV6-5 and TRBJ2-7; 7 bases align to TRBD2. The V and J ends lost 6 bases and 3 bases, in that order; junction bases with no gene match: 5. CDR3 length: 13 amino acids. CDR1 and CDR2 from the germline V gene are MNHEY and SVGAGI. For the CDR3, the DNA is TGTGCCAGCAGAGACAGCGGGAACTACGAGCAGTACTTC. It encodes CASRDSGNYEQYF.

The rearrangement links TRBV15 to TRBJ1-1, with D unresolved. The V and J ends lost 1 base and 4 bases respectively, with 13 bases between them. Per the germline V gene, CDR1 is LNHNV and CDR2 is YYDKDF (reference sequence). This CDR3 has 15 amino acids. The CDR3 sequence: CATSRVRGSGTEAFF. The CDR3 nucleotides are TGTGCCACCAGCAGAGTGCGGGGTTCCGGCACTGAAGCTTTCTTT. Based on the CDR3 plus reference TRBV15 and TRBJ1-1, the full variable domain is DAMVIQNPRYQVTQFGKPVTLSCSQTLNHNVMYWYQQKSSQAPKLLFHYYDKDFNNEADTPDNFQSRRPNTSFCFLDIRSPGLGDTAMYLCATSRVRGSGTEAFFGQGTRLTVV.

DNA of the CDR3: TGTGCCAGCAGGGGCTCACAGACCCGGTTATATGGCTACACCTTC. It yields the protein CASRGSQTRLYGYTF. This rearrangement joins TRBV2 to TRBJ1-2; D gene unclear. With 6 bases removed from V and 5 bases from J, the gap between germline ends came to 19 bases. The CDR3 runs to 15 residues. From germline, CDR1 is SNHLY and CDR2 FYNNEI.

As regards this clone: Compared with germline, one end of the junction differs, possibly owing to a read error. The chain joins TRBV27 to TRBJ2-1; the D gene is possibly TRBD2 (5 bases). Germline CDR1 is MNHEY and CDR2 is SMNVEV (reference sequence). The CDR3 has 15 residues. CDR3 protein: CASSASSPSHNEQFF. As DNA, the CDR3 is TGTGCCAGCAGCGCATCTAGCCCCTCCCACAATGAGCAGTTCTTC.

This clone was observed a handful of times. J is TRBJ2-5 and V is TRBV14; weak D call: TRBD1 (5 bases). V was cut by 4 bases and J by 5 bases, with 8 bases left in between. CDR1 and CDR2 (germline): SGHDN, FVKESK. The CDR3 is 12 residues long. Here the CDR3 reads CASSPQGETQYF. The CDR3 nucleotides are TGTGCCAGCAGCCCCCAGGGCGAGACCCAGTACTTC.

This chain uses TRBV6-5 with TRBJ2-5; 11 bases line up with TRBD1. The end of the DNA is better explained by TRBJ2-7, so the J call may be wrong. This CDR3 region has 15 residues. In germline, CDR1 is MNHEY, CDR2 SVGAGI. The CDR3 loop reads CASSPRDRGDHEQYF. CDR3 bases: TGTGCCAGCAGTCCCCGGGACAGGGGGGACCACGAGCAGTACTTC.

The chain links TRBV7-6 to TRBJ2-7, with 11 positions matching TRBD1. J lost 5 bases, V lost 4 bases, and 4 bases had no gene match. CDR3 size: 14 residues. The germline V gene has CDR1 SGHVS and CDR2 FNYEAQ. The CDR3 bases are TGTGCCAGCAGCTGGACAGGGGGCTTTGACGAGCAGTACTTC. As protein: CASSWTGGFDEQYF.